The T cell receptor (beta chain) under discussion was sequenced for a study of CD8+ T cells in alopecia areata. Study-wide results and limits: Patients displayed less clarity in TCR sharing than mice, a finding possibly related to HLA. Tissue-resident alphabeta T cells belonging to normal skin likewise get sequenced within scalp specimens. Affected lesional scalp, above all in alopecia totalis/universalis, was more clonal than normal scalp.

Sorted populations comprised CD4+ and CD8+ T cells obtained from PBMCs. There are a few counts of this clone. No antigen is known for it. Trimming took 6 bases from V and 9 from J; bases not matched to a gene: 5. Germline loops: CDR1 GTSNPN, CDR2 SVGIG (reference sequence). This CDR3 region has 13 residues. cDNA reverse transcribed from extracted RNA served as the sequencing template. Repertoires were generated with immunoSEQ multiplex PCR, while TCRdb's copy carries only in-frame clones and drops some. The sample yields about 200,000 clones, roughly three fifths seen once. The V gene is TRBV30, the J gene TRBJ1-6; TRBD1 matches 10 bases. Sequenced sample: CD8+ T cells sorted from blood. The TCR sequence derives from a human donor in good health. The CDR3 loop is CACPGQGFSPLHF. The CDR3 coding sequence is TGTGCCTGCCCGGGACAGGGGTTTTCACCCCTCCACTTT.